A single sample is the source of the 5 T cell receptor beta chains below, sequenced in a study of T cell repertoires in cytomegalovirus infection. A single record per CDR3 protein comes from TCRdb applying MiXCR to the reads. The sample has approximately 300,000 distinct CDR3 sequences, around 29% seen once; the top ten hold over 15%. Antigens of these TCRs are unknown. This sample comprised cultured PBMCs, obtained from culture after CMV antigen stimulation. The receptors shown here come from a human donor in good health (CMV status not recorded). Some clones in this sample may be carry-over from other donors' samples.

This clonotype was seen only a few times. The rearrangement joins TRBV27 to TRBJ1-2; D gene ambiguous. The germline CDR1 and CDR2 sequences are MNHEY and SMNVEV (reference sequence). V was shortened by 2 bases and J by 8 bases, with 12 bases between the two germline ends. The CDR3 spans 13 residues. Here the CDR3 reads CASSLGRRWGYTF. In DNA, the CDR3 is TGTGCCAGCAGTTTAGGGCGTCGCTGGGGCTACACCTTC.

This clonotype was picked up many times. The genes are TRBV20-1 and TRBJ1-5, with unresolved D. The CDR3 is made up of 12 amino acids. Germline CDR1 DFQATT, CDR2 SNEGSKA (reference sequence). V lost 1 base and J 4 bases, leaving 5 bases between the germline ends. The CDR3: CSARGSNQPQHF. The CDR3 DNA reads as TGCAGTGCTAGAGGTAGTAATCAGCCCCAGCATTTT.

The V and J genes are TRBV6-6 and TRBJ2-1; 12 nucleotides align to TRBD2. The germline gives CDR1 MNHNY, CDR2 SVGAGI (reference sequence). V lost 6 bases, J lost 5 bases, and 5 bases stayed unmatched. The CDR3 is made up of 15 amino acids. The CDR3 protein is CASSPTSGGHNEQFF. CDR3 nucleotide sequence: TGTGCCAGCAGCCCGACTAGCGGGGGACACAATGAGCAGTTCTTC.

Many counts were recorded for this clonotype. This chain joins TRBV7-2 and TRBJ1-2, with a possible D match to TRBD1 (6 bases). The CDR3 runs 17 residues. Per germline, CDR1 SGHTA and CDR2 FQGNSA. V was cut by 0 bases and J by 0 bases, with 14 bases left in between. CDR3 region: CASSLASLRGANYGYTF. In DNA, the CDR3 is TGTGCCAGCAGCTTAGCGTCCCTCAGGGGAGCTAACTATGGCTACACCTTC. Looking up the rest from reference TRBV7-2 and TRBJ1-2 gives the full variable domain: GAGVSQSPSNKVTEKGKDVELRCDPISGHTALYWYRQSLGQGLEFLIYFQGNSAPDKSGLPSDRFSAERTGGSVSTLTIQRTQQEDSAVYLCASSLASLRGANYGYTFGSGTRLTVV.

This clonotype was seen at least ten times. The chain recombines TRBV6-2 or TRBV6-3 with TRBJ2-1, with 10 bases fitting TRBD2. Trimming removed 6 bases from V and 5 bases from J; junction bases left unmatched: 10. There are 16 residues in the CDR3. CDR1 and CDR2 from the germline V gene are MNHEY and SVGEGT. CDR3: CASSHLAGAPHNEQFF. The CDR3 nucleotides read TGTGCCAGCAGCCATCTAGCGGGAGCCCCACACAATGAGCAGTTCTTC.